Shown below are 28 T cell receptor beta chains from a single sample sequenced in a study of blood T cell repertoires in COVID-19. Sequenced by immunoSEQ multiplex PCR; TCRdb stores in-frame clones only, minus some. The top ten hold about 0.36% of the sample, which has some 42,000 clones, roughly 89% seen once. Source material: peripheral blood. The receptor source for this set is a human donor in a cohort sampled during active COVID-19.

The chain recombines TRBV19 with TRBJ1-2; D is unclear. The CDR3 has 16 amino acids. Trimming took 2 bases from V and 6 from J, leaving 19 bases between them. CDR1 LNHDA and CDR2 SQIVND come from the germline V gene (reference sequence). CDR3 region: CASSISFRDLRDGYTF. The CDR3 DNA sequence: TGTGCCAGTAGTATATCTTTCCGAGACTTGAGGGATGGCTACACCTTC. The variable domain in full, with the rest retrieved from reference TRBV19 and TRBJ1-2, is DGGITQSPKYLFRKEGQNVTLSCEQNLNHDAMYWYRQDPGQGLRLIYYSQIVNDFQKGDIAEGYSVSREKKESFPLTVTSAQKNPTAFYLCASSISFRDLRDGYTFGSGTRLTVV.

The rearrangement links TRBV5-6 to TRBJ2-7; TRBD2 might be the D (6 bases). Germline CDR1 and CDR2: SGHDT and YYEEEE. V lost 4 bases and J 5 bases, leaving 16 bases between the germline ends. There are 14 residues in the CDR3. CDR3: CASSPRGGVDEQYF. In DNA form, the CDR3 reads TGTGCCAGCAGCCCCCGAGGCGGGGTGGACGAGCAGTACTTC.

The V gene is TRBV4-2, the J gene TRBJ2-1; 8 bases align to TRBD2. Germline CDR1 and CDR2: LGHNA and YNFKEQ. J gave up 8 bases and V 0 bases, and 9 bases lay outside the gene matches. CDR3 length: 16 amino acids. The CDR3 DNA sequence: TGTGCCAGCAGCCAAGAAAGCGGACTAGCTTCCCATGAGCAGTTCTTC. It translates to CASSQESGLASHEQFF.

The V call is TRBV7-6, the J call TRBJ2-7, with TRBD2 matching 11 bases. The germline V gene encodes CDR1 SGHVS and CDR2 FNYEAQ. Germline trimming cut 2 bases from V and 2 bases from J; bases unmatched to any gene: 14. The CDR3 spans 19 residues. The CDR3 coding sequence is TGTGCCAGCAGCTTAAAGAGTGGAACTAGCGGGGGAACTACCTACGAGCAGTACTTC. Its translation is CASSLKSGTSGGTTYEQYF.

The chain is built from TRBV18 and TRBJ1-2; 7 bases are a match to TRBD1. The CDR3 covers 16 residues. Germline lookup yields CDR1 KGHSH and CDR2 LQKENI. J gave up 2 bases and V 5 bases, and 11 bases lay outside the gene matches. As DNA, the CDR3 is TGTGCCAGCTCATCTCGACAGGGAAATACAAACTATGGCTACACCTTC. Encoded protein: CASSSRQGNTNYGYTF.

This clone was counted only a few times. CDR3 DNA: TGTGCCAGTAGTCTCAGCGGGGGGGCCAGTGAGCAGTTCTTC. It is translated as CASSLSGGASEQFF. The gene calls are TRBV19 and TRBJ2-1, with 10 bases identical to TRBD2. Unmatched junction bases numbered 7, after V lost 5 bases and J lost 9 bases. This CDR3 has 14 residues. Germline V gene data show CDR1 as LNHDA and CDR2 as SQIVND (reference sequence).

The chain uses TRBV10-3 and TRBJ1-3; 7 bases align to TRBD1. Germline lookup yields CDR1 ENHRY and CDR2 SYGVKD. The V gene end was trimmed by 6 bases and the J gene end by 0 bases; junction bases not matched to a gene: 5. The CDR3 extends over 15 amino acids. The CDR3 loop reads CAIRRTGNSGNTIYF. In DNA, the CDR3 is TGTGCCATCAGACGGACAGGCAACTCTGGAAACACCATATATTTT.

CDR3: CASSLVPPGHSSYNSPLHF. CDR3 sequence (DNA): TGTGCCAGCAGCTTAGTTCCCCCAGGCCATAGCTCCTATAATTCACCCCTCCACTTT. This chain joins TRBV11-2 and TRBJ1-6, with D unclear. Germline values: CDR1 SGHAT, CDR2 FQNNGV. Trimming pared 1 base from V and 0 bases from J, leaving 16 bases between. This CDR3 spans 19 amino acids.

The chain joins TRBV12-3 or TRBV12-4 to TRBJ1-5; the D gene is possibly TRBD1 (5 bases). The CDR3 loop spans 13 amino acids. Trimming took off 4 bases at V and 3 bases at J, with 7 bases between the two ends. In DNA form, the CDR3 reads TGTGCCAGCAGTTCCAGGGTCAATCAGCCCCAGCATTTT. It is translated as CASSSRVNQPQHF.

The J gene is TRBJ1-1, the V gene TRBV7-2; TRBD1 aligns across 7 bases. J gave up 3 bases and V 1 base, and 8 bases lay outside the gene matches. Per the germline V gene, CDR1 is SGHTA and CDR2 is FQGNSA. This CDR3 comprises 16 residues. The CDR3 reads CASSLGLTGTDTEAFF. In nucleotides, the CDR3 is TGTGCCAGCAGCTTAGGCTTAACCGGGACAGACACTGAAGCTTTCTTT.

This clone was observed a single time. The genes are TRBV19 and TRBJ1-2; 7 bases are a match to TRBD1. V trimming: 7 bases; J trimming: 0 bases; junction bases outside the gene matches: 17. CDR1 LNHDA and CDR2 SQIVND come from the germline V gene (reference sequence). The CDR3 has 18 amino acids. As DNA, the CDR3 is TGTGCCAGTAAGGGGGCCGCAGGCAAGGGATCACCTAACTATGGCTACACCTTC. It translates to CASKGAAGKGSPNYGYTF.

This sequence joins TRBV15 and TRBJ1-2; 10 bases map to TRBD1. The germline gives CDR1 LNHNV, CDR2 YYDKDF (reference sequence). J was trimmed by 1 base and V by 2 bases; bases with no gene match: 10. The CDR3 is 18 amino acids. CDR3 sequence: CATSRPSKTGGLNYGYTF. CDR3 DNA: TGTGCCACCAGCAGACCCTCGAAGACAGGGGGCCTTAACTATGGCTACACCTTC. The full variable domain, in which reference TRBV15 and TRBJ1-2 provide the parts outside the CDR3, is DAMVIQNPRYQVTQFGKPVTLSCSQTLNHNVMYWYQQKSSQAPKLLFHYYDKDFNNEADTPDNFQSRRPNTSFCFLDIRSPGLGDTAMYLCATSRPSKTGGLNYGYTFGSGTRLTVV.

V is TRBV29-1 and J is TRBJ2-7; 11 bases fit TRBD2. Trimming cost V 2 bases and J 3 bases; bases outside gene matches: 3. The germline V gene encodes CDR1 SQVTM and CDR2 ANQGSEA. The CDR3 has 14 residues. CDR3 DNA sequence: TGCAGCGTTGAAAAACTAGCGGGGGACTACGAGCAGTACTTC. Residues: CSVEKLAGDYEQYF.

The CDR3 nucleotides are TGTGCCAGCAGCTTAGTACGTGGGCGTGGAACTGAAGCTTTCTTT. Its protein product is CASSLVRGRGTEAFF. The genes are TRBV11-2 and TRBJ1-1, with D unclear. The germline V gene encodes CDR1 SGHAT and CDR2 FQNNGV. V dropped 1 base and J dropped 5 bases, with 14 bases sitting between them. The CDR3 covers 15 residues.

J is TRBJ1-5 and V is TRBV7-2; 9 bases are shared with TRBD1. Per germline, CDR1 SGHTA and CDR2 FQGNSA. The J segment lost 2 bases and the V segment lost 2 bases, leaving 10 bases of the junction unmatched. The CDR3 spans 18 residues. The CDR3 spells CASSLPPDRGDRNQPQHF. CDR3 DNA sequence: TGTGCCAGCAGCTTACCCCCGGACAGGGGTGACCGCAATCAGCCCCAGCATTTT.

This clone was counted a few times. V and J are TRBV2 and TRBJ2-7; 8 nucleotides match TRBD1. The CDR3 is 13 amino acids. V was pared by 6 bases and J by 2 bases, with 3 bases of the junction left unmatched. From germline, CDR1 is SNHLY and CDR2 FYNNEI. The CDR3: CASSGQGAYEQYF. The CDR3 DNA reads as TGTGCCAGCAGCGGACAGGGTGCCTACGAGCAGTACTTC.

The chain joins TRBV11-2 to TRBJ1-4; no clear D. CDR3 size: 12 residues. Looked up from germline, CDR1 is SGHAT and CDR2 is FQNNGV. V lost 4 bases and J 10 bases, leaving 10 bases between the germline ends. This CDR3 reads CASSYLIGKLFF. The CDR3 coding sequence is TGTGCCAGCAGCTACCTCATCGGAAAACTGTTTTTT.

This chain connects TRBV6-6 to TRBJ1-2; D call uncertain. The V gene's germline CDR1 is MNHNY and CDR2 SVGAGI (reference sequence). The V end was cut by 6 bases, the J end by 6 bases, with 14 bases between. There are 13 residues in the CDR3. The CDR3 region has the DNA TGTGCCAGCAGATCGATGAACAGTCATGGCTACACCTTC. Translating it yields CASRSMNSHGYTF.

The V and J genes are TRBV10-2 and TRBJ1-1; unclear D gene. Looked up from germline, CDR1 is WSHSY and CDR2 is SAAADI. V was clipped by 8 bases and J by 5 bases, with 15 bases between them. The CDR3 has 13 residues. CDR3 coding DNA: TGCGCCAGCCAGGATAACGAAGGAACTGAAGCTTTCTTT. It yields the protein CASQDNEGTEAFF.

The CDR3 sequence is CASSAWAGGRDQPQHF. The CDR3 nucleotides are TGTGCCAGCAGTGCCTGGGCGGGGGGTAGGGATCAGCCCCAGCATTTT. The chain carries TRBV27 and TRBJ1-5; possibly TRBD1 for D (5 bases). Germline V CDR1 and CDR2: MNHEY, SMNVEV (reference sequence). CDR3 length: 16 amino acids. The V gene lost 5 bases and the J gene lost 5 bases, with 19 bases spanning the gap.

The CDR3 DNA sequence: TGTGCCTGGAGTGTACCGGGACACGGGCTGAACACTGAAGCTTTCTTT. This sequence encodes CAWSVPGHGLNTEAFF. This chain connects TRBV30 to TRBJ1-1; TRBD1 is a possible D gene (6 bases). CDR1 and CDR2 from the germline V gene are GTSNPN and SVGIG (reference sequence). V was trimmed by 0 bases and J by 0 bases, leaving 14 bases between them. The CDR3 spans 16 residues.

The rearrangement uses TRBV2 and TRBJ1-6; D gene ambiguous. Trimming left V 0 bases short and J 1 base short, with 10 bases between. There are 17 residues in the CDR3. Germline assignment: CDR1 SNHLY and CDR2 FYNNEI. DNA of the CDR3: TGTGCCAGCAGTGAAGCGCTTGGCGGATCCTATAATTCACCCCTCCACTTT. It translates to CASSEALGGSYNSPLHF.

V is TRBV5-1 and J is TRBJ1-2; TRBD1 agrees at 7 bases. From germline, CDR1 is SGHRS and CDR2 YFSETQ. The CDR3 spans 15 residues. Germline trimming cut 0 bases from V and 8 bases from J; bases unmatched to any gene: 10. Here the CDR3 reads CASSLAPWDRRGYTF. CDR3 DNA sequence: TGCGCCAGCAGCTTGGCGCCGTGGGACAGAAGGGGCTACACCTTC.

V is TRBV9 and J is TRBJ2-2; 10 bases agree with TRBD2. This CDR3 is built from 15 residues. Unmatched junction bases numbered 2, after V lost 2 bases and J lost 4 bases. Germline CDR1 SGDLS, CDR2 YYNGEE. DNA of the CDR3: TGTGCCAGCAGCGTGGGACTAGCGTTCACCGGGGAGCTGTTTTTT. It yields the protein CASSVGLAFTGELFF.

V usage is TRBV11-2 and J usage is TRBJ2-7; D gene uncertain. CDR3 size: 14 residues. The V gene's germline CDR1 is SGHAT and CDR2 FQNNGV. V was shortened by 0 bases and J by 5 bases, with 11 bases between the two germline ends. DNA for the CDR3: TGTGCCAGCAGCTTAGATCGACTGTCCAACGAGCAGTACTTC. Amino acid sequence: CASSLDRLSNEQYF.

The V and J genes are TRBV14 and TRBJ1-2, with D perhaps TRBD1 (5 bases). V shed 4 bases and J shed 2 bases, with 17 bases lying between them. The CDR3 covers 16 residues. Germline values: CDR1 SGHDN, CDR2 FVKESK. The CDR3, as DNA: TGTGCCAGCAGCCTCTTCCAGGGTTCACGGAACTATGGCTACACCTTC. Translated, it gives CASSLFQGSRNYGYTF.

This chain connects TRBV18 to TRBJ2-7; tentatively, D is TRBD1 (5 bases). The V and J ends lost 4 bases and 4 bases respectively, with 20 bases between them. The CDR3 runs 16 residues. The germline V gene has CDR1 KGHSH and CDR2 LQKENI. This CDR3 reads CASSLRRITDSYEQYF. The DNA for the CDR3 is TGTGCCAGCTCACTACGAAGGATAACAGACAGTTACGAGCAGTACTTC.

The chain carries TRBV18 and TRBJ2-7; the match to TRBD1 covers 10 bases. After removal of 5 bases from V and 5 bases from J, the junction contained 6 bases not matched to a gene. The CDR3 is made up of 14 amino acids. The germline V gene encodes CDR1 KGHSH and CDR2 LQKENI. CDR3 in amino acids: CASSEGTGAHEQYF. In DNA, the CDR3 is TGTGCCAGCTCAGAGGGGACAGGGGCCCACGAGCAGTACTTC.